The clone carrying this TCR beta chain occurred a few times. Using its own MiXCR run on the PCR reads, TCRdb lists one record per CDR3 protein. In the table there are around 25,000 distinct CDR3 sequences, over 45% of which are singletons. The V end lost 3 bases, the J end lost 7 bases, and 15 bases lay between the germline ends. Germline loops: CDR1 MNHNS, CDR2 SASEGT. CDR3 length: 14 amino acids. Donors had localized lung adenocarcinoma, a non-small cell lung cancer. This entry is derived from a study of CD4 and CD8 cells across lung adenocarcinoma regions. This chain joins TRBV6-1 and TRBJ1-1; D is perhaps TRBD1 (5 bases). The sequence derives from a male donor with lung adenocarcinoma. The CD4 and CD8 labels of this study may be unreliable. Material for sequencing was CD8+ T cells from the center of a lung tumor. Here the CDR3 DNA reads TGTGCCAGCAGTGATATAGGGGCAATCCTTGAAGCTTTCTTT. It specifies CASSDIGAILEAFF.